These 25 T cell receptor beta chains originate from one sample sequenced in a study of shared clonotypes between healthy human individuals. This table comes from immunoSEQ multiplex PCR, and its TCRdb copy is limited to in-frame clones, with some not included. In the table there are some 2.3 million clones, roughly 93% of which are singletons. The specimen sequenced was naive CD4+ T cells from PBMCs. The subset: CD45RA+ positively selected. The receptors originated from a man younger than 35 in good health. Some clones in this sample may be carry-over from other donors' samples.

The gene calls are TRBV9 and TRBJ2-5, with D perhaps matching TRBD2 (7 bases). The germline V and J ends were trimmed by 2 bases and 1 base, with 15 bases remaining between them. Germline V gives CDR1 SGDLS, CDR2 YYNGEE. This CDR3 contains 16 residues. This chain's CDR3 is CASSVRGEGGQETQYF. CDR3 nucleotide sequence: TGTGCCAGCAGCGTTCGGGGGGAAGGGGGCCAAGAGACCCAGTACTTC.

The DNA of the CDR3 is TGCGCCAGCAGCCAAGGTAGCGGGATCAGCACAGATACGCAGTATTTT. Protein sequence: CASSQGSGISTDTQYF. The rearrangement uses TRBV4-1 and TRBJ2-3, with 8 nucleotides matching TRBD2. Per germline, CDR1 MGHRA and CDR2 YSYEKL. V lost 1 base to trimming and J lost 0 bases; unmatched junction nucleotides: 3. CDR3 length: 16 residues.

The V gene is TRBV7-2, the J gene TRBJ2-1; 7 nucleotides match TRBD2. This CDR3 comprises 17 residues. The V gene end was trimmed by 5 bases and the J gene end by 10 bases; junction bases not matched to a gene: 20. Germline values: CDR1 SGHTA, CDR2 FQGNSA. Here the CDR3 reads CASSLTWTGGSYVEQFF. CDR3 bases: TGTGCCAGCAGCCTGACATGGACGGGCGGGAGCTACGTCGAGCAGTTCTTC.

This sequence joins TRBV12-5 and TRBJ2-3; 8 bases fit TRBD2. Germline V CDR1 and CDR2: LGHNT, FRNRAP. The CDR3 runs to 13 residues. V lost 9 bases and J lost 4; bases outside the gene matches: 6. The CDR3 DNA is TGTGCTAGCCAAACTAGCGGAGCAGATACGCAGTATTTT. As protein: CASQTSGADTQYF.

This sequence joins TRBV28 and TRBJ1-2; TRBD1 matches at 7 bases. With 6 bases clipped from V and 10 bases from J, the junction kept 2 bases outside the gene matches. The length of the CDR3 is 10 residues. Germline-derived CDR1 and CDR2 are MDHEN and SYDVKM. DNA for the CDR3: TGTGCCAGCAGCGGGACAGTCTACACCTTC. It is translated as CASSGTVYTF.

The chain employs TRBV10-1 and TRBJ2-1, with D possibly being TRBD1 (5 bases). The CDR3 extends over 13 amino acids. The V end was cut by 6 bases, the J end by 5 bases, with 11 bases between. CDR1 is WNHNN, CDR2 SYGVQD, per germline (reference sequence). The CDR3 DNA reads TGCGCCAGCAGGGTGGACAAAGACAATGAGCAGTTCTTC. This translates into CASRVDKDNEQFF.

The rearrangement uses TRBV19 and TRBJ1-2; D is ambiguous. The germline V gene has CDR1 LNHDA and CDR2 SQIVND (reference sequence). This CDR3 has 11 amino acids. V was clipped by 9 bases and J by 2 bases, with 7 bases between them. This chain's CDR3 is CASRMNYGYTF. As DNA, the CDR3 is TGTGCCAGCCGGATGAACTATGGCTACACCTTC. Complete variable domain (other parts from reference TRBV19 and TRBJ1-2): DGGITQSPKYLFRKEGQNVTLSCEQNLNHDAMYWYRQDPGQGLRLIYYSQIVNDFQKGDIAEGYSVSREKKESFPLTVTSAQKNPTAFYLCASRMNYGYTFGSGTRLTVV.

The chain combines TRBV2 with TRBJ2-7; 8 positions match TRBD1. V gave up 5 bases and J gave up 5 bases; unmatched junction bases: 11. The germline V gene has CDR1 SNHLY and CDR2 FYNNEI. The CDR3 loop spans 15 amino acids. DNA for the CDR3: TGTGCCAGCAGTACAATACCAGGGGGCGCGAACGAGCAGTACTTC. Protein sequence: CASSTIPGGANEQYF.

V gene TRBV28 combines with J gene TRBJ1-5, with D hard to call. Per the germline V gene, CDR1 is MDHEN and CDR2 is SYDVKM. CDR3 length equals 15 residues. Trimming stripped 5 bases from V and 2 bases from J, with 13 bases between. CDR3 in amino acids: CASSPGALGNQPQHF. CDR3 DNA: TGTGCCAGCAGTCCTGGTGCCCTCGGCAATCAGCCCCAGCATTTT. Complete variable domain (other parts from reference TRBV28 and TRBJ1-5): DVKVTQSSRYLVKRTGEKVFLECVQDMDHENMFWYRQDPGLGLRLIYFSYDVKMKEKGDIPEGYSVSREKKERFSLILESASTNQTSMYLCASSPGALGNQPQHFGDGTRLSIL.

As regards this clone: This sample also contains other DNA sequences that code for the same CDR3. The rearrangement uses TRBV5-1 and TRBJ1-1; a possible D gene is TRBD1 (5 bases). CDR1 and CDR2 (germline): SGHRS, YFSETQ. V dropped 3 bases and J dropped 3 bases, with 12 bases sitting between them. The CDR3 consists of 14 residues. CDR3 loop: CASSSQGGDTEAFF. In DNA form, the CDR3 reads TGCGCCAGCAGCTCCCAGGGAGGGGACACTGAAGCTTTCTTT.

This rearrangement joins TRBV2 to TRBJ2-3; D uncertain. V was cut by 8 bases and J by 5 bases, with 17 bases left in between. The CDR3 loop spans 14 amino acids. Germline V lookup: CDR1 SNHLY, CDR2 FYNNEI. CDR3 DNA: TGTGCCAGCCAGAATCGGGCTAAAGGAGATACGCAGTATTTT. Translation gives CASQNRAKGDTQYF. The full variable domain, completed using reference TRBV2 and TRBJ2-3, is EPEVTQTPSHQVTQMGQEVILRCVPISNHLYFYWYRQILGQKVEFLVSFYNNEISEKSEIFDDQFSVERPDGSNFTLKIRSTKLEDSAMYFCASQNRAKGDTQYFGPGTRLTVL.

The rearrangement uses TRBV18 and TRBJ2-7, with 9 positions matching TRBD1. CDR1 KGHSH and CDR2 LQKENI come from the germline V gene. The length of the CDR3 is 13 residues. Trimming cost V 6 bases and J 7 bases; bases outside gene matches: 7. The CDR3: CASSRTGVSEQYF. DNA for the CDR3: TGTGCCAGCTCCAGGACAGGGGTGAGTGAGCAGTACTTC.

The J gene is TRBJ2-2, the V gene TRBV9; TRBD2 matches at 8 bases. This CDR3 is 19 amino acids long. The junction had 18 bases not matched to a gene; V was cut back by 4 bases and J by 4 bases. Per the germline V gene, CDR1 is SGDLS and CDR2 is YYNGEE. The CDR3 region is CASSPSRVTGLAGTGELFF. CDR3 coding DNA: TGTGCCAGCAGCCCCTCAAGGGTTACGGGGCTAGCGGGCACCGGGGAGCTGTTTTTT.

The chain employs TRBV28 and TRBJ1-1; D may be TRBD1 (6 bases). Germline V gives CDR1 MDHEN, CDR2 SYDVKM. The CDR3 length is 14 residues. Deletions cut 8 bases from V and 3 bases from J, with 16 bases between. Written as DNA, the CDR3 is TGTGCCAGCCCCTCCAGGGCAGGGGACACTGAAGCTTTCTTT. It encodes CASPSRAGDTEAFF.

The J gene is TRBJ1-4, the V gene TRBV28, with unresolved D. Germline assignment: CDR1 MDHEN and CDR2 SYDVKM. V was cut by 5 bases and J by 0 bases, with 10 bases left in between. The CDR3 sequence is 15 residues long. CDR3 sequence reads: CASSPHVATNEKLFF. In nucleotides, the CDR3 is TGTGCCAGCAGTCCCCATGTGGCAACTAATGAAAAACTGTTTTTT.

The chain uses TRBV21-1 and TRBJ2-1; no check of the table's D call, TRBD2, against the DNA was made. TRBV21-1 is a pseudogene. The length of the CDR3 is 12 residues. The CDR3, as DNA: TGTGCCAGCAGCCGAAAGGGCGGGGGAGCGTTCTTC. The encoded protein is CASSRKGGGAFF.

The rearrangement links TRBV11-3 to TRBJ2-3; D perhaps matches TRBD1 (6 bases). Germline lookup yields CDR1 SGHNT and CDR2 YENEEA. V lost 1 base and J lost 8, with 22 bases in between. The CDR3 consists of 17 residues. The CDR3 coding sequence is TGTGCCAGCAGCTTAGCTTCAGGGGACACCATCTCGGGTACGCAGTATTTT. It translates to CASSLASGDTISGTQYF.

CDR3 sequence: CAWLGLRAFF. DNA for the CDR3: TGTGCCTGGCTGGGGCTTAGAGCTTTCTTT. J is TRBJ1-1 and V is TRBV30, with D maybe TRBD1 (5 bases). The ends were cut back, 5 bases at V and 10 bases at J, with 11 bases in the middle. In germline, CDR1 is GTSNPN, CDR2 SVGIG (reference sequence). The CDR3 has 10 residues. Based on the CDR3 plus reference TRBV30 and TRBJ1-1, the full variable domain is SQTIHQWPATLVQPVGSPLSLECTVEGTSNPNLYWYRQAAGRGLQLLFYSVGIGQISSEVPQNLSASRPQDRQFILSSKKLLLSDSGFYLCAWLGLRAFFGQGTRLTVV.

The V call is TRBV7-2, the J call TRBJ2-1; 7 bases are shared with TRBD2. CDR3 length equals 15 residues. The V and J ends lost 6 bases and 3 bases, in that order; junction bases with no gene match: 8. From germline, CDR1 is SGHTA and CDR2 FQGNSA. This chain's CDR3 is CASRRPSGDYNEQFF. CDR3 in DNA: TGTGCCAGCAGAAGACCTAGCGGAGACTACAATGAGCAGTTCTTC.

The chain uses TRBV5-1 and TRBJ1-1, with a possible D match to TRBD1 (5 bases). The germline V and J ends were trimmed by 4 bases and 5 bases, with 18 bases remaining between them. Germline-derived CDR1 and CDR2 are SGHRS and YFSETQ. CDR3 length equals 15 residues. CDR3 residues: CASSQTVIGATEAFF. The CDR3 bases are TGCGCCAGCAGCCAAACCGTGATCGGGGCTACTGAAGCTTTCTTT.

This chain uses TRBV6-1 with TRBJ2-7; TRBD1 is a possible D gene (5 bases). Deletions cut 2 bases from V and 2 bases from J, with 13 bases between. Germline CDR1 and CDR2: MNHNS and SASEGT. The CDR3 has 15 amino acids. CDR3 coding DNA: TGTGCCAGCAGTGAACCAGGACATCAGACCTACGAGCAGTACTTC. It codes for CASSEPGHQTYEQYF.

Here the CDR3 DNA reads TGTGCCAGTAGTGTAGGATACCGAAGGGTGAACACCGGGGAGCTGTTTTTT. This sequence encodes CASSVGYRRVNTGELFF. This sequence joins TRBV19 and TRBJ2-2; no reliable D call. The CDR3 consists of 17 residues. With 5 bases removed from V and 1 base from J, the gap between germline ends came to 17 bases. Per the germline V gene, CDR1 is LNHDA and CDR2 is SQIVND (reference sequence).

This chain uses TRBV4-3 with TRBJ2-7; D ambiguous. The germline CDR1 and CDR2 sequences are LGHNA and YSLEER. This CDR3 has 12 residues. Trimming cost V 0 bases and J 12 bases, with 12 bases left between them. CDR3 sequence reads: CASSQDRQYLYF. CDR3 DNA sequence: TGCGCCAGCAGCCAAGATCGGCAGTACTTGTACTTC.

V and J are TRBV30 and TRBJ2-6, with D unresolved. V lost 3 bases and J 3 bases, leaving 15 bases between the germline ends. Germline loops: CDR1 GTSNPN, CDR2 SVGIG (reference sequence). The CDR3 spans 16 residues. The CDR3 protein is CAWRLKATGGANVLTF. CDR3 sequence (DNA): TGTGCCTGGAGGTTAAAAGCAACCGGTGGGGCCAACGTCCTGACTTTC.

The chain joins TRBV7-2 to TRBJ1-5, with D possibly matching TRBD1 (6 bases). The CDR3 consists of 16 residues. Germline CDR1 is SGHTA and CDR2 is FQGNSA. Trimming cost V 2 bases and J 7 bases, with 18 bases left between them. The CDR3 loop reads CASSLLGRGLGQPQHF. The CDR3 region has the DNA TGTGCCAGCAGCTTATTAGGCAGGGGACTTGGGCAGCCCCAGCATTTT.